The clone carrying this T cell receptor (beta chain) appeared many times. Building the TCR beta libraries relied on iRepertoire HTBI primers, and CDR3 regions underwent Arm-PCR. How the authors handled the data: Among the samples, roughly 65 TRBV and some 13 TRBJ segments were identified. TCRdb independently ran MiXCR on the multiplex PCR reads; one entry per CDR3 protein. The V and J calls come from TCRdb's annotation, not from the publication. The table shows some 490,000 distinct CDR3 sequences, with around 12% occurring only once. This entry comes from a study of regulatory T cells in long-lasting Graves disease. Trimming stripped 3 bases from V and 8 bases from J, with 10 bases between. CDR3 length: 12 residues. The germline V gene has CDR1 SGHAT and CDR2 FQNNGV. The sample's time point: newly diagnosed GD, antithyroid drugs for less than 3 months. TCR sequences were obtained from RNA taken from PBMCs. An endocrinology department located in Xi'an, China, was where the patients came from.

The same specimen was also included in a second study, on T cells in Graves' hyperthyroidism and ophthalmopathy. That paper notes: A set of HTBI primers served as the primers for a first-round RT-PCR of the TCR CDR3. Blood shared most expanded thyroid clonotypes above 0.001.

This TCR derives from a woman aged 25 to 39 with Graves disease. Sample: peripheral blood mononuclear cells (PBMCs), taken at new diagnosis, from a patient treated with antithyroid drugs. The gene calls are TRBV11-2 and TRBJ1-1; perhaps TRBD1 as D (5 bases). CDR3 in amino acids: CASSFQGREAFF. CDR3 coding DNA: TGTGCCAGCAGCTTCCAGGGAAGGGAAGCTTTCTTT.